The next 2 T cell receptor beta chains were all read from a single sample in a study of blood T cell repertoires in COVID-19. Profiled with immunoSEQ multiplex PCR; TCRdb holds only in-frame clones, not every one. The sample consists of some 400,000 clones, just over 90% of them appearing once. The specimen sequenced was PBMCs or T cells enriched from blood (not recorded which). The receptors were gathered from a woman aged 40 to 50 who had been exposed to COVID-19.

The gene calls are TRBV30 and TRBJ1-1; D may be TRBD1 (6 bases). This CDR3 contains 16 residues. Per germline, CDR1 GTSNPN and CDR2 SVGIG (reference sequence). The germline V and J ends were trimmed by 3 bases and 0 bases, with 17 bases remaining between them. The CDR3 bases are TGTGCCTGGAGGCACATTGGGGGGGGCATGAACACTGAAGCTTTCTTT. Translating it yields CAWRHIGGGMNTEAFF.

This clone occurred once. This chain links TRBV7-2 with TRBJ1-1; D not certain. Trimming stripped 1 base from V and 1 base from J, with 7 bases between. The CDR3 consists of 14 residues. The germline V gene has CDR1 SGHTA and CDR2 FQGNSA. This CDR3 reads CASSLVNKNTEAFF. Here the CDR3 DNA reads TGTGCCAGCAGCTTAGTTAACAAGAACACTGAAGCTTTCTTT.